These T cell receptor beta chains were read from a single sample in a study of CD8 T cells in Susac syndrome. TCRdb re-called the immunoSEQ multiplex PCR reads through MiXCR, storing one row per CDR3 protein. The data show about 180,000 distinct CDR3 sequences, approximately 96% seen once. What was sequenced was CD4+ T cells from PBMCs. All receptors derive from a human donor with multiple sclerosis. Each CDR3 is given with its conserved first and last residue. Only part of the rows carry a size: once, few, many, or a class if the clone is expanded.

length: 12
V: TRBV20-1
J: TRBJ2-7
size: NA
CDR3: CSADRASYEQYF

length: 14
V: TRBV4-1
J: TRBJ2-5
size: NA
CDR3: CASGETGMGETQYF

length: 14
V: TRBV7-9
J: TRBJ1-2
size: NA
CDR3: CASSLGGTDYGYTF

length: 18
V: TRBV4-2
J: TRBJ2-3
size: NA
CDR3: CASSRETRTGGSTDTQYF

length: 14
V: TRBV19
J: TRBJ1-5
size: NA
CDR3: CATRGQGVNQPQHF

length: 16
V: TRBV5-1
J: TRBJ2-2
size: NA
CDR3: CASSPGRGPDTGELFF

length: 16
V: TRBV19
J: TRBJ2-7
size: NA
CDR3: CASSPSTTWSSYEQYF

length: 13
V: TRBV27
J: TRBJ1-2
size: NA
CDR3: CASSFTGGYGYTF

length: 11
V: TRBV29-1
J: TRBJ1-2
size: NA
CDR3: CSARQGDGYTF

length: 13
V: TRBV29-1
J: TRBJ2-5
size: NA
CDR3: CSAAGGFQETQYF

length: 15
V: TRBV29-1
J: TRBJ1-1
size: once
CDR3: CSVSGGWGMNTEAFF

length: 16
V: TRBV4-2
J: TRBJ2-7
size: NA
CDR3: CASSQDLGQNPYEQYF

length: 13
V: TRBV12-3/TRBV12-4
J: TRBJ2-5
size: NA
CDR3: CASSPRVVETQYF

length: 20
V: TRBV7-8
J: TRBJ1-6
size: NA
CDR3: CASSLGTVQKLSSYNSPLHF

length: 13
V: TRBV3-1
J: TRBJ2-5
size: NA
CDR3: CASSPTVQETQYF

length: 13
V: TRBV27
J: TRBJ2-3
size: NA
CDR3: CASLKDRLSTQYF

length: 14
V: TRBV4-2
J: TRBJ1-1
size: NA
CDR3: CASSQGGLGTEAFF

length: 14
V: TRBV7-9
J: TRBJ2-3
size: NA
CDR3: CASSLVHLPDTQYF

length: 14
V: TRBV29-1
J: TRBJ1-2
size: once
CDR3: CSVGGCITNYGYTF

length: 14
V: TRBV9
J: TRBJ1-2
size: once
CDR3: CASSQQSFDSGYTF

length: 13
V: TRBV29-1
J: TRBJ2-7
size: NA
CDR3: CSASGDPTYEQYF

length: 15
V: TRBV29-1
J: TRBJ2-3
size: NA
CDR3: CSVDRSTGGADTQYF

length: 15
V: TRBV6-2/TRBV6-3
J: TRBJ1-5
size: NA
CDR3: CASSPTRDKGQPQHF

length: 15
V: TRBV27
J: TRBJ1-2
size: NA
CDR3: CASSTAKGQGYGYTF

length: 13
V: TRBV29-1
J: TRBJ1-5
size: NA
CDR3: CSVIGAGNQPQHF

length: 16
V: TRBV4-1
J: TRBJ1-6
size: NA
CDR3: CASSQDPHGLNSPLHF

length: 16
V: TRBV6-4
J: TRBJ1-2
size: NA
CDR3: CASSDSAGWASKKYTF

length: 13
V: TRBV20-1
J: TRBJ2-3
size: NA
CDR3: CSTISGGPDTQYF

length: 16
V: TRBV10-3
J: TRBJ2-1
size: NA
CDR3: CAISEGTGGLYNEQFF

length: 13
V: TRBV20-1
J: TRBJ2-1
size: NA
CDR3: CSARTRLYNEQFF

length: 14
V: TRBV19
J: TRBJ1-5
size: NA
CDR3: CASSFQTGSQPQHF

length: 13
V: TRBV25-1
J: TRBJ1-2
size: NA
CDR3: CATSGLVGYGYTF

length: 13
V: TRBV6-2/TRBV6-3
J: TRBJ2-7
size: few
CDR3: CASRLTGGQEQYF

length: 16
V: TRBV12-3/TRBV12-4
J: TRBJ2-5
size: NA
CDR3: CASSLNSGGAFETQYF

length: 12
V: TRBV5-1
J: TRBJ2-5
size: NA
CDR3: CASSTDQETQYF

length: 15
V: TRBV30
J: TRBJ1-4
size: NA
CDR3: CAWSVRIGTNEKLFF

length: 14
V: TRBV12-3/TRBV12-4
J: TRBJ2-3
size: NA
CDR3: CASSSMIRPDTQYF

length: 14
V: TRBV5-1
J: TRBJ1-1
size: once
CDR3: CASSPEVANTEAFF

length: 12
V: TRBV3-1
J: TRBJ2-1
size: NA
CDR3: CASQGQSNEQFF

length: 16
V: TRBV7-8
J: TRBJ1-1
size: once
CDR3: CASSLDSLLGDTEAFF

length: 15
V: TRBV29-1
J: TRBJ2-3
size: once
CDR3: CSVEEWLDPTDTQYF

length: 15
V: TRBV7-6
J: TRBJ2-3
size: NA
CDR3: CASSGPHSAPDTQYF

length: 12
V: TRBV2
J: TRBJ1-6
size: NA
CDR3: CASDRGGSPLHF

length: 15
V: TRBV30
J: TRBJ2-1
size: NA
CDR3: CAWDPGLSRYNEQFF

length: 16
V: TRBV18
J: TRBJ2-7
size: NA
CDR3: CASSPTGTVTPYEQYF

length: 14
V: TRBV30
J: TRBJ1-6
size: NA
CDR3: CAWSGTGALTPLHF

length: 15
V: TRBV20-1
J: TRBJ2-5
size: once
CDR3: CSATGGAGYQETQYF

length: 17
V: TRBV6-5
J: TRBJ2-6
size: NA
CDR3: CASSSLKGAPGANVLTF

length: 14
V: TRBV12-3/TRBV12-4
J: TRBJ1-1
size: few
CDR3: CASSRGQMNTEAFF

length: 14
V: TRBV20-1
J: TRBJ2-3
size: NA
CDR3: CSIHRGQDTDTQYF

length: 16
V: TRBV18
J: TRBJ2-3
size: NA
CDR3: CASSPKTGTLLGTQYF

length: 14
V: TRBV5-1
J: TRBJ1-5
size: NA
CDR3: CASSEDRGGQPQHF

length: 14
V: TRBV15
J: TRBJ2-3
size: NA
CDR3: CATSREGGTDTQYF

length: 17
V: TRBV30
J: TRBJ2-1
size: NA
CDR3: CAWGGVGHESSYNEQFF

length: 15
V: TRBV6-2/TRBV6-3
J: TRBJ1-5
size: NA
CDR3: CASSYPGTGNQPQHF

length: 12
V: TRBV12-3/TRBV12-4
J: TRBJ1-5
size: NA
CDR3: CASSLSAQPQHF

length: 16
V: TRBV27
J: TRBJ2-5
size: NA
CDR3: CASSLFPGAFQETQYF

length: 17
V: TRBV29-1
J: TRBJ1-2
size: NA
CDR3: CSVANRDRGTAFYGYTF

length: 13
V: TRBV29-1
J: TRBJ2-6
size: NA
CDR3: CSAFQGAANVLTF

length: 13
V: TRBV5-6
J: TRBJ2-7
size: NA
CDR3: CASSLTGVYEQYF